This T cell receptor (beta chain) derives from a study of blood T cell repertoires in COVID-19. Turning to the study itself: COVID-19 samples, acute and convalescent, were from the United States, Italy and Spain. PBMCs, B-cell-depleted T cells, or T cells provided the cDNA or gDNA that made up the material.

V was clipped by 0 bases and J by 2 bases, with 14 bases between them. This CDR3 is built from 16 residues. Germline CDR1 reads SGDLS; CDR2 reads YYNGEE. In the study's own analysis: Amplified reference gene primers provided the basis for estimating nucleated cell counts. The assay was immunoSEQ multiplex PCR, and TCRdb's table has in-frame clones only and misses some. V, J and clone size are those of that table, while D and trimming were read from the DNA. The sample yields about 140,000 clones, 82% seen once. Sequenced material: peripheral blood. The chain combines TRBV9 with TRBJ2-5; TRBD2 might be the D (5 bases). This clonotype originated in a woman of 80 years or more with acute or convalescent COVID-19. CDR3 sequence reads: CASSVARAGLQETQYF. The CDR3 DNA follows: TGTGCCAGCAGCGTAGCTAGGGCGGGCCTACAAGAGACCCAGTACTTC.